This TCR beta chain was sequenced for a study of early T cells in non-severe SARS-CoV-2 infection (dated by TCRdb to the early 2020s). Context from the whole study: Because TCR sequencing was done on bulk RNA from unsorted whole blood, the alpha and beta chains could not be paired.

This clonotype was found a few times. The specificity of this receptor is unknown. No base quality information exists; no much larger clone differs at one position. The protocol used for the library was 5' RACE. Sequencing used a NextSeq 500. The TCR library protocol attached unique molecular identifiers to individual cDNA molecules to correct for sequencing error and PCR bias. Sequencing covered both TCR alpha and beta chains, and within each sample the abundances of alpha and beta sequences were tightly co-correlated. The published analysis was carried out like this. Decombinator V4 was used to annotate the V gene, J gene and CDR3 of the TCR sequences. TCRs were defined as expanded if a significant change between any two time points was detected under a Poisson model with p below 0.0001. TCR abundances were normalised to the total number of TCRs sequenced per sample and were expressed as counts per million. A search of VDJdb, accessed on 1 November 2021, was run for TCRs annotated to CMV, EBV and SARS-CoV-2, with TCRs annotated for multiple antigens excluded. The public sequencing data were trimmed at Q25 with fastp and processed into clonotypes with MiXCR by TCRdb, which kept only in-frame beta chains. Every distinct CDR3 protein forms one entry, paired with its most common genes and DNA. For this entry, the V and J calls and clone size follow TCRdb and not the study's own pipeline. For this sample the table gives 120,000 or so distinct CDR3 sequences, of which around an eighth were detected only once. Of the sample, around 4.1% falls within the top ten clones.

Set within a cohort of healthcare workers in London, UK, this nested case-control study involved weekly PCR testing of nasopharyngeal swabs along with blood sampling. Healthcare workers were recruited between 23 and 31 March 2020, during the week of the UK lockdown, and were followed weekly for up to about 15 weeks. The paper's findings and limits, for the study overall: VDJdb matching was skewed toward anti-spike CD8 responses, so virus-specific expansions were likely underestimated and private and CD4 specificities were missed.

Specimen: whole blood, collected at baseline. The sequence was obtained from an adult who was a healthcare worker with PCR-confirmed SARS-CoV-2 infection or an uninfected control (not recorded which).

The DNA sequence is as follows: TGCGCCAGCAGCCACGCCCAAGAGACCCAGTACTTC. Protein translation: CASSHAQETQYF. The rearrangement joined TRBV4-1 to TRBJ2-5, with the D gene too uncertain to name. The germline ends are 3 bases apart after V is trimmed by 3 bases and J by 1 base. CDR1 and CDR2 are read off the germline V gene as MGHRA and YSYEKL. The cysteine opens and the phenylalanine closes a CDR3 of 12 amino acids. Solely the CDR3 DNA is kept, with 36 bases framed from the first base.